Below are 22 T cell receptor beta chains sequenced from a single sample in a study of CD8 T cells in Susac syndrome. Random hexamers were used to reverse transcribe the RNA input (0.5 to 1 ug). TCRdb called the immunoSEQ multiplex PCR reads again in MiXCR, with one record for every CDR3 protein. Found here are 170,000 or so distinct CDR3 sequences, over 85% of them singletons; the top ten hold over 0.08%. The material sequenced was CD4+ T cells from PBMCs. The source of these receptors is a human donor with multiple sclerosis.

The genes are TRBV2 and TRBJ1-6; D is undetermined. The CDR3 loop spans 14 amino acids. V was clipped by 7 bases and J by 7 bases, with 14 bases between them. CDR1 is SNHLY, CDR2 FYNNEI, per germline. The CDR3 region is CASTGLTANSPLHF. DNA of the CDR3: TGTGCCAGCACGGGTCTCACAGCAAATTCACCCCTCCACTTT.

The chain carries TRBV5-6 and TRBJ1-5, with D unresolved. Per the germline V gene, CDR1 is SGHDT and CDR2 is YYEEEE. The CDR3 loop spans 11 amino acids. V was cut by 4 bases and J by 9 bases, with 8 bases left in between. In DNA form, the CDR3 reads TGTGCCAGCAGCGACCGGGGGCCCCAGCATTTT. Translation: CASSDRGPQHF. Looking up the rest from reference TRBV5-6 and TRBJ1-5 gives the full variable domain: DAGVTQSPTHLIKTRGQQVTLRCSPKSGHDTVSWYQQALGQGPQFIFQYYEEEERQRGNFPDRFSGHQFPNYSSELNVNALLLGDSALYLCASSDRGPQHFGDGTRLSIL.

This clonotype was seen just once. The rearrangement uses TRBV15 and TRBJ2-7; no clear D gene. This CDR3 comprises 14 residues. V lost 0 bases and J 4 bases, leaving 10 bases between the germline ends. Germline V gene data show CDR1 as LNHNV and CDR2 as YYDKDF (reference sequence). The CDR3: CATSRDRVGYEQYF. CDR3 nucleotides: TGTGCCACCAGCAGAGATAGGGTAGGATACGAGCAGTACTTC.

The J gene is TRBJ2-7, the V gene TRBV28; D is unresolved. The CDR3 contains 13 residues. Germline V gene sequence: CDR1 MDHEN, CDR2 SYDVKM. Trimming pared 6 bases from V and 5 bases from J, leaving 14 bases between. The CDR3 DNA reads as TGTGCCAGCAGCCCCCCGAGGCCCAACGAGCAGTACTTC. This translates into CASSPPRPNEQYF.

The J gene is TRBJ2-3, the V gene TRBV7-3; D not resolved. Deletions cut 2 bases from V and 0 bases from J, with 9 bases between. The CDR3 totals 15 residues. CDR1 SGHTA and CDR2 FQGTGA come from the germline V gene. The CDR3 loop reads CASSLVAASTDTQYF. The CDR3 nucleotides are TGTGCCAGCAGCTTAGTAGCAGCTAGCACAGATACGCAGTATTTT.

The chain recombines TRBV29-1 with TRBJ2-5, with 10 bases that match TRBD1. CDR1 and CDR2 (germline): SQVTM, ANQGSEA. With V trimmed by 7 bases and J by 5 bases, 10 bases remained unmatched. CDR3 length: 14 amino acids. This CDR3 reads CSAAGQGFGETQYF. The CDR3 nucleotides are TGCAGCGCAGCGGGACAGGGGTTTGGGGAGACCCAGTACTTC.

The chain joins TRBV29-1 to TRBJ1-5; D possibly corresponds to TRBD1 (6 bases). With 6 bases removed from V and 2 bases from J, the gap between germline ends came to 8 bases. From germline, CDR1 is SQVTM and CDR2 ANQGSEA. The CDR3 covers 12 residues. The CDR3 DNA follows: TGCAGCGTCTCAGGGGGCAATCAGCCCCAGCATTTT. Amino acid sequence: CSVSGGNQPQHF.

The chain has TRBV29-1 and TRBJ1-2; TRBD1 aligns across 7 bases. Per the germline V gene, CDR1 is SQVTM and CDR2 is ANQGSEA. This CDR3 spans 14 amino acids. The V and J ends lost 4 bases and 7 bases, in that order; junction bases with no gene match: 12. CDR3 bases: TGCAGCGTTGCCGGGCGACAGGGCGTAATTGGCTACACCTTC. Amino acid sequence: CSVAGRQGVIGYTF.

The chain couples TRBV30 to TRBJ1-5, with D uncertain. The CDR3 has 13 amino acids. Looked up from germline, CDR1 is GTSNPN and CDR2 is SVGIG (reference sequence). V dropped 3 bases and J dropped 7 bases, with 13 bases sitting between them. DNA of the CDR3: TGTGCCTGGAGGGGAATTGCGGGGCAGCCCCAGCATTTT. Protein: CAWRGIAGQPQHF.

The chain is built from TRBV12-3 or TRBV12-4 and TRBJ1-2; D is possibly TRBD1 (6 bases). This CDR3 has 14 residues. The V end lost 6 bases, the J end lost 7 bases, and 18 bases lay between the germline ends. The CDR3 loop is CASRENRVPGGYTF. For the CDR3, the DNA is TGTGCCAGCAGGGAAAACAGGGTCCCCGGTGGCTACACCTTC.

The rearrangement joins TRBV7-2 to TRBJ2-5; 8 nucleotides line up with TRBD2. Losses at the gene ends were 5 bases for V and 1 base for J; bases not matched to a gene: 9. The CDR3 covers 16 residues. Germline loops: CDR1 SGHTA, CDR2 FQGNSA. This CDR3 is CASSPLAGRGQETQYF. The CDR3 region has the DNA TGTGCCAGCAGCCCTTTAGCGGGGCGCGGCCAAGAGACCCAGTACTTC.

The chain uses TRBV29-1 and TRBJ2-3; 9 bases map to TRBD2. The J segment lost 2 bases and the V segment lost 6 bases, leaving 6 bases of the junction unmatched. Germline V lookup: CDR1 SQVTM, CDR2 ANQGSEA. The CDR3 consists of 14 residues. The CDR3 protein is CSVKTSGYTDTQYF. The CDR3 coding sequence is TGCAGCGTCAAGACTAGCGGATACACAGATACGCAGTATTTT.

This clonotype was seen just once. The CDR3, as DNA: TGTGCCAGCAGCGCGGACAGGACGGGAGGAAACACCATATATTTT. This gives the protein CASSADRTGGNTIYF. This chain connects TRBV3-1 to TRBJ1-3; 7 bases line up with TRBD1. The germline V gene has CDR1 LGHDT and CDR2 YNNKEL (reference sequence). The CDR3 runs 15 residues. The J segment lost 4 bases and the V segment lost 5 bases, leaving 8 bases of the junction unmatched.

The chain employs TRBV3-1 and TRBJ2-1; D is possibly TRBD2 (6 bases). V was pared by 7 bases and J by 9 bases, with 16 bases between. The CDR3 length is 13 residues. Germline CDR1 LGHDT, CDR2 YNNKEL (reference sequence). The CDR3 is CASTHSGRSEQFF. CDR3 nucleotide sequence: TGTGCCAGCACCCATTCAGGGAGGAGTGAGCAGTTCTTC.

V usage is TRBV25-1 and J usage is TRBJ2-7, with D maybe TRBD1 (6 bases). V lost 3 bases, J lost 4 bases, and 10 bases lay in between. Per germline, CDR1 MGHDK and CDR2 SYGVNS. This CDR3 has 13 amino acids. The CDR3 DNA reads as TGTGCCAGCAGTGACGACAGGAGGTACGAGCAGTACTTC. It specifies CASSDDRRYEQYF.

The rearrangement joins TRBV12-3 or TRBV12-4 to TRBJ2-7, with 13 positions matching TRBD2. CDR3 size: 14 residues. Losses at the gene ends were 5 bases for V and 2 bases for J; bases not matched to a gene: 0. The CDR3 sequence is CASSGLAGAYEQYF. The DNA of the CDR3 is TGTGCCAGCAGTGGACTAGCGGGGGCCTACGAGCAGTACTTC.

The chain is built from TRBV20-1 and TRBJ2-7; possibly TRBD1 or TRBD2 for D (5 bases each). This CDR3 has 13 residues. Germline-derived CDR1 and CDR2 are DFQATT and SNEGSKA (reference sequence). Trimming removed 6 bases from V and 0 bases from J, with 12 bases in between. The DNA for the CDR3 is TGCAGTGCCCGGGACCGGTACTCCTACGAGCAGTACTTC. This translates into CSARDRYSYEQYF.

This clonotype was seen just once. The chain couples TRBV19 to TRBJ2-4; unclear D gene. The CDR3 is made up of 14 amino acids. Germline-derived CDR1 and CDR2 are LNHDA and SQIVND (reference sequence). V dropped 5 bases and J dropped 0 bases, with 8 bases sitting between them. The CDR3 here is CASSYLLAKNIQYF. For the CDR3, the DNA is TGTGCCAGTAGTTATCTACTAGCCAAAAACATTCAGTACTTC.

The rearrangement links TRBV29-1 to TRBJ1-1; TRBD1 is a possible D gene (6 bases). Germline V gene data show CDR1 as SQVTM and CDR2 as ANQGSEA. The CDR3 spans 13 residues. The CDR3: CVAREGVITEAFF. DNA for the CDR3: TGCGTTGCACGGGAGGGGGTAATCACTGAAGCTTTCTTT.

The CDR3 loop is CASSKPGQNYEQYF. In DNA form, the CDR3 reads TGTGCCAGCAGCAAACCGGGACAGAACTACGAGCAGTACTTC. V and J are TRBV21-1 and TRBJ2-7; the DNA was not used to check the table's D call, TRBD1. TRBV21-1 is a listed pseudogene. This CDR3 region has 14 residues.

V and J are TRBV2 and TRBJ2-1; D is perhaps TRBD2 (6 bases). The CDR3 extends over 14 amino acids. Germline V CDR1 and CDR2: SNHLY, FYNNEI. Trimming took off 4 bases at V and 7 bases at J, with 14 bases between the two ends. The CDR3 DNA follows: TGTGCCAGCAGTGGGATCGTAGGAGGGAATGAGCAGTTCTTC. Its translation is CASSGIVGGNEQFF.

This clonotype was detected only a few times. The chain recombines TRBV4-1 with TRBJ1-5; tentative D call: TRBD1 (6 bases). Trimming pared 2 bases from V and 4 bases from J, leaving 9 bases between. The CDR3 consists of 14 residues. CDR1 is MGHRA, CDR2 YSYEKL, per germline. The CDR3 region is CASSQQQGNQPQHF. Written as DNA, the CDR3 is TGCGCCAGCAGCCAACAGCAGGGGAATCAGCCCCAGCATTTT.